This T cell receptor (beta chain) emerged from a study of sequential checkpoint blockade in melanoma. Treatment indicated: randomized to nivolumab then ipilimumab (arm A) or the reverse (arm B). The CDR3 has 14 amino acids. Looked up from germline, CDR1 is MDHEN and CDR2 is SYDVKM. With V trimmed by 10 bases and J by 7 bases, 9 bases remained unmatched. Only a few counts were recorded for this clone. Sequenced by immunoSEQ multiplex PCR; TCRdb stores in-frame clones only, minus some. The table has roughly 2,900 clones, more than 30% seen once. The material was tumor tissue (inferred from file names), obtained from a patient given nivolumab and ipilimumab in sequence. The chain combines TRBV28 with TRBJ2-1, with 11 bases aligning to TRBD2. This clonotype was sampled from a human donor with melanoma. In DNA, the CDR3 is TGTGCCACCCTCCTAGCGGGAGGTAGAAATGAGCAGTTCTTC. It codes for CATLLAGGRNEQFF.